This T cell receptor beta chain appears in the sequencing data of a study of control samples from healthy donors and cancer patients. The V end lost 5 bases, the J end lost 1 base, and 11 bases lay between the germline ends. The CDR3 is 15 residues long. CDR1 and CDR2 from the germline V gene are LNHDA and SQIVND (reference sequence). The data were produced by immunoSEQ multiplex PCR, yet TCRdb's version contains in-frame clones alone and is incomplete. The sample includes fewer than 200,000 clones, roughly 94% seen only once; the top ten take about 14%. The specimen was PBMCs. The origin of this receptor is a man aged 55-75 years with colorectal cancer. This chain joins TRBV19 and TRBJ2-2; the D gene is possibly TRBD1 (6 bases). DNA for the CDR3: TGTGCCAGTAGTCCTCAGGACAGGAACACCGGGGAGCTGTTTTTT. Translation gives CASSPQDRNTGELFF. The full variable domain, with the rest looked up from reference TRBV19 and TRBJ2-2, is DGGITQSPKYLFRKEGQNVTLSCEQNLNHDAMYWYRQDPGQGLRLIYYSQIVNDFQKGDIAEGYSVSREKKESFPLTVTSAQKNPTAFYLCASSPQDRNTGELFFGEGSRLTVL.